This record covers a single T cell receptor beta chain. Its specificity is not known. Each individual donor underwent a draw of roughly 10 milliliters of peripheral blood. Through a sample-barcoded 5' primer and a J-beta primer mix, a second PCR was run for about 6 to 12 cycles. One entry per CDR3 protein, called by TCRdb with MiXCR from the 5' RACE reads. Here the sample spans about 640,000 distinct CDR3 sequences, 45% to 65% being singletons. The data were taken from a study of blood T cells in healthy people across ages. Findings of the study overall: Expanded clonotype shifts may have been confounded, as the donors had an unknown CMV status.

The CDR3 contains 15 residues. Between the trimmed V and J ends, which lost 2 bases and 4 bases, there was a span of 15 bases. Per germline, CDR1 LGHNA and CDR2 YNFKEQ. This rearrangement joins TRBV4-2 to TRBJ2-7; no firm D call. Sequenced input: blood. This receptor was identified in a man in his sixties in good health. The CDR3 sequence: CASSQSPLGTYEQYF. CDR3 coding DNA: TGTGCCAGCAGCCAATCTCCGCTCGGCACGTACGAGCAGTACTTC.